This T cell receptor (beta chain) was sequenced in a study of blood T cell repertoires in COVID-19. Overall study context: Sources were T cells, B-cell-depleted T cells, or PBMCs; the material itself was cDNA or gDNA.

It was during active infection that Seattle patients were enrolled and then longitudinally followed. Trimming shortened V by 5 bases and J by 5 bases, and 16 bases separated the two germline ends. The length of the CDR3 is 14 residues. CDR1 is SGHRS and CDR2 is YFSETQ in the germline V gene. Per the study methods: Quantification of nucleated cells was approximated via reference gene primer amplification. Profiled with immunoSEQ multiplex PCR; TCRdb holds only in-frame clones, not every one. V and J calls and clone size come straight from that table; D and trimming were deduced from the DNA. The table shows hundreds of thousands of clones, with approximately 91% occurring only once.

Sequencing was carried out using peripheral blood. J is TRBJ2-5 and V is TRBV5-1, with TRBD1 as a possible D gene (6 bases). The clonotype was recovered from a woman between 45 and 60 years old with COVID-19, enrolled during active disease. This CDR3 is CASSLTPGVETQYF. The CDR3 DNA is TGCGCCAGCAGTCTCACTCCAGGGGTTGAGACCCAGTACTTC. The complete variable domain, with remaining parts taken from reference TRBV5-1 and TRBJ2-5, reads KAGVTQTPRYLIKTRGQQVTLSCSPISGHRSVSWYQQTPGQGLQFLFEYFSETQRNKGNFPGRFSGRQFSNSRSEMNVSTLELGDSALYLCASSLTPGVETQYFGPGTRLLVL.